This record looks at one T cell receptor beta chain sequence and its context. The germline CDR1 and CDR2 sequences are MGHDK and SYGVNS. There are 12 residues in the CDR3. V dropped 5 bases and J dropped 6 bases, with 10 bases sitting between them. The source of the sample is a study of OX40 agonist ivuxolimab in advanced cancers. The method was immunoSEQ multiplex PCR; TCRdb's version includes in-frame clones alone and lacks a portion of them. In the table there are tens of thousands of clones, 75% to 90% of which are singletons. This sample comprised CD4+ or CD8+ T cells sorted from blood, obtained in a trial of the OX40 agonist ivuxolimab. The chain couples TRBV25-1 to TRBJ1-2; D gene ambiguous. The TCR sequence derives from an adult with an advanced solid tumor such as melanoma, head and neck, liver or kidney cancer. The CDR3 DNA follows: TGTGCCAGCAGTTGGTCAGGCGATGGCTACACCTTC. This translates into CASSWSGDGYTF.